The 16 T cell receptor beta chains reported below all come from one sample, sequenced in a study of molecular identifiers for immune sequencing clone quantification. TCRdb ran MiXCR on the PCR reads and lists one entry per CDR3 protein. The sample shows 85,000 to 100,000 distinct CDR3 sequences, roughly 24% of them seen only once. The sequencing sample was made of naive CD8+ T cells from blood, with Jurkat cell RNA spiked in. As for subset: FACS-sorted CD8+CD4-CCR7+CD45RA+ naive T cells. These receptors were taken from a human donor in good health. Some libraries in this study had Jurkat cell RNA spiked in.

Many counts were recorded for this clonotype. This chain uses TRBV7-9 with TRBJ2-3; D ambiguous. The CDR3 spans 12 residues. CDR1 is SEHNR and CDR2 is FQNEAQ in the germline V gene (reference sequence). V was cut by 6 bases and J by 4 bases, with 8 bases left in between. The CDR3 region has the DNA TGTGCCAGCAGTTTCACAGCAGATACGCAGTATTTT. Protein product: CASSFTADTQYF. The whole variable domain, remainder taken from reference TRBV7-9 and TRBJ2-3, is DTGVSQNPRHKITKRGQNVTFRCDPISEHNRLYWYRQTLGQGPEFLTYFQNEAQLEKSRLLSDRFSAERPKGSFSTLEIQRTEQGDSAMYLCASSFTADTQYFGPGTRLTVL.

This clonotype was observed many times. This sequence joins TRBV7-6 and TRBJ2-7; D possibly corresponds to TRBD1 (6 bases). Between the trimmed V and J ends, which lost 5 bases and 2 bases, there was a span of 13 bases. The CDR3 is 14 amino acids. Germline V CDR1 and CDR2: SGHVS, FNYEAQ. The CDR3 sequence: CASSPTQGTYEQYF. CDR3 DNA: TGTGCCAGCAGCCCCACGCAGGGGACCTACGAGCAGTACTTC.

This clonotype was counted only a few times. This is likely a read error, given that the CDR3 carries no conserved phenylalanine or tryptophan at its end. The rearrangement uses TRBV27 and TRBJ1-1; weak D call: TRBD1 (5 bases). The CDR3 extends over 16 amino acids. Germline CDR1 reads MNHEY; CDR2 reads SMNVEV (reference sequence). V was shortened by 10 bases and J by 0 bases, with 21 bases between the two germline ends. CDR3: CATLPWAGSMNTEAFL. Written as DNA, the CDR3 is TGTGCCACCCTACCCTGGGCAGGGAGCATGAACACTGAAGCTTTCCTT.

On this clonotype: A read error may explain this, as a much larger clone is one base away. V is TRBV7-9 and J is TRBJ2-2; D may correspond to TRBD1 or TRBD2 (5 bases each). CDR3 length: 17 amino acids. CDR1 is SEHNR and CDR2 is FQNEAQ in the germline V gene (reference sequence). V was trimmed by 2 bases and J by 4 bases, leaving 17 bases between them. CDR3 in DNA: TGTGCCAGCAGCTTAAGCCCCGGGGCTATCGGCACCGGGGAGCTGTTTTTT. This translates into CASSLSPGAIGTGELFF.

As regards this clonotype: A much larger clone differs by one base, so this may be a read error. This chain uses TRBV30 with TRBJ1-5; D possibly corresponds to TRBD1 (5 bases). Trimming left V 5 bases short and J 7 bases short, with 15 bases between. The CDR3 consists of 13 residues. Germline-derived CDR1 and CDR2 are GTSNPN and SVGIG (reference sequence). The CDR3, as DNA: TGTGCCTGGGGGAAAGGGGTAGGCCAGCCCCAGCATTTT. The encoded protein is CAWGKGVGQPQHF.

This clonotype was counted many times. The chain combines TRBV7-9 with TRBJ2-7, with D possibly matching TRBD2 (5 bases). This CDR3 contains 14 residues. V was trimmed by 5 bases and J by 4 bases, leaving 15 bases between them. Germline loops: CDR1 SEHNR, CDR2 FQNEAQ (reference sequence). The chain's CDR3 is CASSGDSERYEQYF. CDR3 DNA: TGTGCCAGCAGCGGCGATAGCGAGAGATACGAGCAGTACTTC.

This clonotype has a count of ten or more. This chain joins TRBV3-1 and TRBJ2-3; D is unclear. V was clipped by 1 base and J by 5 bases, with 4 bases between them. CDR3 length: 12 residues. The V gene's germline CDR1 is LGHDT and CDR2 YNNKEL (reference sequence). The CDR3 loop reads CASSQAGDTQYF. DNA of the CDR3: TGTGCCAGCAGCCAAGCTGGAGATACGCAGTATTTT.

In the case of this clonotype: This may come from a read error, since a much larger clone is one base off. The rearrangement links TRBV6-1 to TRBJ2-4; 7 bases fit TRBD1. From germline, CDR1 is MNHNS and CDR2 SASEGT. The V and J ends lost 3 bases and 6 bases, in that order; junction bases with no gene match: 8. This CDR3 contains 15 residues. The CDR3 reads CASSEETGPLNIQYF. CDR3 sequence (DNA): TGTGCCAGCAGTGAGGAGACAGGGCCGCTAAACATTCAGTACTTC.

Regarding this clonotype: This may arise from a read error, as a much more abundant clone is one base away. The J gene is TRBJ2-4, the V gene TRBV20-1; D call uncertain. Germline V gene lookup returns CDR1 DFQATT and CDR2 SNEGSKA (reference sequence). The CDR3 runs to 15 residues. CDR3 bases: TGCAGTGCTATGTCACAACAGCCAGCCAAAAACATTCTGTACTTC. Amino acid sequence: CSAMSQQPAKNILYF.

This clonotype was observed many times. The chain employs TRBV25-1 and TRBJ2-3; the D gene is possibly TRBD2 (6 bases). Germline CDR1 reads MGHDK; CDR2 reads SYGVNS. Trimming stripped 4 bases from V and 8 bases from J, with 19 bases between. This CDR3 spans 15 amino acids. This chain's CDR3 is CASSAPWRGQVTQYF. CDR3 in DNA: TGTGCCAGCAGTGCACCCTGGCGGGGTCAAGTTACGCAGTATTTT.

The gene calls are TRBV19 and TRBJ2-7, with 7 positions matching TRBD2. The CDR3 has 15 amino acids. CDR1 is LNHDA and CDR2 is SQIVND in the germline V gene (reference sequence). The junction had 10 bases not matched to a gene; V was cut back by 5 bases and J by 3 bases. CDR3 in amino acids: CASSVSSGTFYEQYF. CDR3 DNA sequence: TGTGCCAGTAGTGTTTCTAGCGGAACCTTCTACGAGCAGTACTTC.

This clonotype was counted only a few times. V usage is TRBV12-3 or TRBV12-4 and J usage is TRBJ2-2; no clear D. V was cut by 4 bases and J by 5 bases, with 5 bases left in between. The CDR3 runs 12 residues. CDR3 amino acids: CASSSRTGELFF. The CDR3, as DNA: TGTGCCAGCAGTTCCAGAACCGGGGAGCTGTTTTTT.

There are many counts of this clonotype. The gene calls are TRBV4-3 and TRBJ2-7; maybe TRBD2 (6 bases). The germline V and J ends were trimmed by 8 bases and 3 bases, with 17 bases remaining between them. The CDR3 totals 14 residues. The germline V gene has CDR1 LGHNA and CDR2 YSLEER. In nucleotides, the CDR3 is TGCGCCAGCTCGTACGCGCGGGGAGACTACGAGCAGTACTTC. It yields the protein CASSYARGDYEQYF.

In regard to this clonotype: Possible read error: a much larger clone is one base away. The chain employs TRBV28 and TRBJ2-7; TRBD1 might be the D (5 bases). CDR1 is MDHEN, CDR2 SYDVKM, per germline. This CDR3 has 12 residues. V lost 6 bases and J 3 bases, leaving 9 bases between the germline ends. CDR3 region: CASSNRSYEQYF. The CDR3 DNA reads TGTGCCAGCAGCAACAGGAGCTACGAGCAGTACTTC. The full variable domain, its missing parts supplied by reference TRBV28 and TRBJ2-7, is DVKVTQSSRYLVKRTGEKVFLECVQDMDHENMFWYRQDPGLGLRLIYFSYDVKMKEKGDIPEGYSVSREKKERFSLILESASTNQTSMYLCASSNRSYEQYFGPGTRLTVT.

CDR3 sequence: CASSFAGATYEQYF. The CDR3 bases are TGCGCCAGCAGCTTTGCAGGGGCCACCTACGAGCAGTACTTC. The rearrangement uses TRBV5-1 and TRBJ2-7; D perhaps matches TRBD1 (6 bases). The length of the CDR3 is 14 residues. Trimming removed 2 bases from V and 2 bases from J, with 11 bases in between. Per the germline V gene, CDR1 is SGHRS and CDR2 is YFSETQ.

This clonotype was recorded at least ten times. V is TRBV7-9 and J is TRBJ1-1; D gene unclear. Germline CDR1 reads SEHNR; CDR2 reads FQNEAQ (reference sequence). CDR3 length: 13 residues. Deletions cut 1 base from V and 1 base from J, with 4 bases between. The CDR3 loop reads CASSLVANTEAFF. CDR3 bases: TGTGCCAGCAGCTTAGTTGCGAACACTGAAGCTTTCTTT. Drawing the rest from reference TRBV7-9 and TRBJ1-1, the complete variable domain is DTGVSQNPRHKITKRGQNVTFRCDPISEHNRLYWYRQTLGQGPEFLTYFQNEAQLEKSRLLSDRFSAERPKGSFSTLEIQRTEQGDSAMYLCASSLVANTEAFFGQGTRLTVV.